The 21 T cell receptor beta chains listed next were all sequenced from one sample in a study of T cell changes during pregnancy in multiple sclerosis. Profiled with immunoSEQ multiplex PCR; TCRdb holds only in-frame clones, not every one. The sample records 35,000 to 45,000 clones, almost 90% being singletons. The specimen comprised peripheral blood, sampled in the second trimester of pregnancy. The receptors here all came from a female donor in good health, enrolled as a control in a pregnancy study.

Only a few counts were recorded for this clone. CDR3 sequence (DNA): TGTGCCAGCACGGCACCCCGAGGTCCCCTCCACTTT. This sequence encodes CASTAPRGPLHF. The rearrangement joins TRBV28 to TRBJ1-6, with D unclear. The CDR3 has 12 residues. The germline V gene has CDR1 MDHEN and CDR2 SYDVKM. Trimming cost V 7 bases and J 13 bases, with 14 bases left between them.

The chain employs TRBV6-1 and TRBJ1-3; 8 bases map to TRBD1. CDR1 is MNHNS and CDR2 is SASEGT in the germline V gene. V was pared by 7 bases and J by 4 bases, with 9 bases of the junction left unmatched. This CDR3 has 15 amino acids. The CDR3 DNA is TGTGCCAGCAAGAGTCAGGGGGCGGCGGGAAACACCATATATTTT. Protein: CASKSQGAAGNTIYF.

V gene TRBV7-8 combines with J gene TRBJ2-7; TRBD1 matches at 8 bases. The CDR3 is made up of 15 amino acids. In germline, CDR1 is SGHVS, CDR2 FQNEAQ. V was pared by 1 base and J by 5 bases, with 7 bases of the junction left unmatched. The CDR3 here is CASSLVAGGGNEQYF. CDR3 DNA sequence: TGTGCCAGCAGCTTAGTTGCAGGGGGCGGTAACGAGCAGTACTTC.

This rearrangement joins TRBV19 to TRBJ1-6; weak D call: TRBD1 (5 bases). The germline gives CDR1 LNHDA, CDR2 SQIVND (reference sequence). This CDR3 contains 14 residues. V lost 6 bases, J lost 8 bases, and 14 bases lay in between. CDR3: CASSRPWGDSPLHF. CDR3 coding DNA: TGTGCCAGTAGCCGGCCGTGGGGCGATTCACCCCTCCACTTT.

This rearrangement joins TRBV2 to TRBJ2-7; 11 positions match TRBD2. The germline V gene encodes CDR1 SNHLY and CDR2 FYNNEI. The trim removed 3 bases at V and 6 bases at J, leaving 7 bases unmatched. CDR3 length equals 15 residues. Written as DNA, the CDR3 is TGTGCCAGCAGTGAGGTAGCGGGAGGGCCAGTCGAGCAGTACTTC. It is translated as CASSEVAGGPVEQYF.

This rearrangement joins TRBV5-6 to TRBJ1-5; a possible D gene is TRBD1 (6 bases). V dropped 7 bases and J dropped 6 bases, with 8 bases sitting between them. In germline, CDR1 is SGHDT, CDR2 YYEEEE. The CDR3 extends over 11 amino acids. The chain's CDR3 is CASQGPQPQHF. CDR3 nucleotide sequence: TGTGCCAGCCAGGGGCCTCAGCCCCAGCATTTT.

V and J are TRBV28 and TRBJ1-4, with a possible D match to TRBD1 (5 bases). Germline V CDR1 and CDR2: MDHEN, SYDVKM. V lost 2 bases and J 1 base, leaving 8 bases between the germline ends. The CDR3 loop spans 15 amino acids. DNA of the CDR3: TGTGCCAGCAGTTTAGCTCAGGGAACTAATGAAAAACTGTTTTTT. It yields the protein CASSLAQGTNEKLFF.

This chain links TRBV19 with TRBJ2-7; D unclear. V was trimmed by 1 base and J by 2 bases, leaving 9 bases between them. The germline gives CDR1 LNHDA, CDR2 SQIVND (reference sequence). The CDR3 consists of 14 residues. CDR3 loop: CASSIGFSTYEQYF. CDR3 in DNA: TGTGCCAGTAGTATAGGTTTCAGTACCTACGAGCAGTACTTC.

Only one count was recorded for this clone. This chain joins TRBV7-2 and TRBJ2-7, with D unclear. The V and J ends lost 0 bases and 4 bases respectively, with 7 bases between them. The germline V gene has CDR1 SGHTA and CDR2 FQGNSA. This CDR3 region has 13 residues. CDR3 sequence (DNA): TGTGCCAGCAGCTTAGCCTACGTGTACGAGCAGTACTTC. Amino acids: CASSLAYVYEQYF.

V is TRBV2 and J is TRBJ2-7, with 9 bases that match TRBD1. This CDR3 comprises 14 residues. The V and J ends lost 11 bases and 2 bases, in that order; junction bases with no gene match: 10. In germline, CDR1 is SNHLY, CDR2 FYNNEI. CDR3 amino acids: CASWNGDRAYEQYF. DNA for the CDR3: TGTGCCTCATGGAACGGGGACAGGGCCTACGAGCAGTACTTC.

The rearrangement uses TRBV11-3 and TRBJ2-7; 9 bases are shared with TRBD2. V was clipped by 5 bases and J by 8 bases; unmatched bases: 10. This CDR3 has 14 residues. CDR1 is SGHNT, CDR2 YENEEA, per germline. For the CDR3, the DNA is TGTGCCAGCAGCCACGATGGCGGGGGGGCCCAGCAGTACTTC. Translated: CASSHDGGGAQQYF.

J is TRBJ2-5 and V is TRBV7-8; 7 bases map to TRBD1. The V and J ends lost 4 bases and 4 bases, in that order; junction bases with no gene match: 9. The CDR3 totals 15 residues. Germline loops: CDR1 SGHVS, CDR2 FQNEAQ. The CDR3 region is CASSSTPAGGETQYF. The DNA of the CDR3 is TGTGCCAGCAGCTCAACCCCAGCAGGGGGAGAGACCCAGTACTTC.

The chain joins TRBV7-8 to TRBJ1-1; D is perhaps TRBD1 (5 bases). Germline CDR1 SGHVS, CDR2 FQNEAQ. The germline V and J ends were trimmed by 0 bases and 4 bases, with 15 bases remaining between them. This CDR3 spans 16 amino acids. The CDR3 loop reads CASSLAGTLGGTEAFF. DNA for the CDR3: TGTGCCAGCAGCTTAGCCGGGACCTTGGGGGGCACTGAAGCTTTCTTT.

The chain employs TRBV11-2 and TRBJ2-1, with 10 bases fitting TRBD2. CDR3 length: 16 amino acids. With V trimmed by 6 bases and J by 4 bases, 9 bases remained unmatched. CDR1 is SGHAT and CDR2 is FQNNGV in the germline V gene. The CDR3 reads CASRASGTSVYNEQFF. The CDR3 DNA is TGTGCCAGCAGAGCCAGCGGGACTAGCGTTTACAATGAGCAGTTCTTC.

This clone was recorded once. The chain recombines TRBV6-6 with TRBJ2-7; TRBD1 matches 7 bases. V lost 5 bases, J lost 3 bases, and 7 bases stayed unmatched. This CDR3 spans 14 amino acids. Germline V lookup: CDR1 MNHNY, CDR2 SVGAGI (reference sequence). The DNA of the CDR3 is TGTGCCAGCAGTACCGACAGGGAATTCTACGAGCAGTACTTC. This gives the protein CASSTDREFYEQYF.

This chain joins TRBV11-3 and TRBJ2-7, with 9 bases that match TRBD1. V lost 8 bases, J lost 3 bases, and 2 bases stayed unmatched. The CDR3 is 12 amino acids. Germline V gene lookup returns CDR1 SGHNT and CDR2 YENEEA. CDR3 in DNA: TGTGCCAGCGGGGGACAGGGCTACGAGCAGTACTTC. Translated: CASGGQGYEQYF. Variable domain in full (rest from reference TRBV11-3 and TRBJ2-7): EAGVVQSPRYKIIEKKQPVAFWCNPISGHNTLYWYLQNLGQGPELLIRYENEEAVDDSQLPKDRFSAERLKGVDSTLKIQPAELGDSAVYLCASGGQGYEQYFGPGTRLTVT.

The chain links TRBV7-2 to TRBJ2-1, with D possibly being TRBD2 (6 bases). The CDR3 covers 12 residues. Germline CDR1 reads SGHTA; CDR2 reads FQGNSA. The V gene lost 1 base and the J gene lost 14 bases, with 12 bases spanning the gap. The CDR3 coding sequence is TGTGCCAGCAGCTTAGACGCCGGGAGAAAGTTCTTC. As protein: CASSLDAGRKFF.

The chain joins TRBV18 to TRBJ1-1; D is undetermined. Trimming cost V 4 bases and J 2 bases, with 11 bases left between them. The CDR3 sequence is 14 residues long. CDR1 and CDR2 from the germline V gene are KGHSH and LQKENI. The CDR3 loop reads CASSRDAVNTEAFF. The CDR3, as DNA: TGTGCCAGCTCACGCGATGCGGTAAACACTGAAGCTTTCTTT.

The rearrangement links TRBV19 to TRBJ1-2, with 8 positions matching TRBD1. V trimming: 4 bases; J trimming: 2 bases; junction bases outside the gene matches: 3. This CDR3 is built from 14 residues. Per germline, CDR1 LNHDA and CDR2 SQIVND (reference sequence). This CDR3 is CASSRDRSNYGYTF. The CDR3 nucleotides read TGTGCCAGTAGTAGGGACAGGTCGAACTATGGCTACACCTTC.

The chain carries TRBV19 and TRBJ1-6, with a tentative D call TRBD1 (6 bases). V lost 4 bases to trimming and J lost 4 bases, with 11 bases between them. Germline values: CDR1 LNHDA, CDR2 SQIVND (reference sequence). The CDR3 is 15 residues long. CDR3 sequence reads: CASSTSGQYNSPLHF. DNA of the CDR3: TGTGCCAGTAGTACCTCCGGACAGTATAATTCACCCCTCCACTTT.

The gene calls are TRBV4-1 and TRBJ1-2; D is unresolved. CDR1 is MGHRA, CDR2 YSYEKL, per germline. Trimming removed 0 bases from V and 0 bases from J, with 11 bases in between. This CDR3 has 16 amino acids. The CDR3 is CASSQDGGGTNYGYTF. The CDR3 bases are TGCGCCAGCAGCCAAGACGGCGGAGGGACTAACTATGGCTACACCTTC.